This TCR beta chain derives from a study of technical replicates of blood from a handful of donors. TCRdb's copy holds only in-frame clones and misses some; the assay was immunoSEQ multiplex PCR. Found here are around 77,000 clones, about nine tenths of them singletons; the top ten hold 0.4% to 0.5%. In germline, CDR1 is SGHDT, CDR2 YYEEEE. CDR3 length equals 14 residues. The ends lost 4 bases at V and 2 bases at J; junction bases unmatched: 6. The rearrangement links TRBV5-6 to TRBJ2-7, with 7 positions matching TRBD1. Sequences were obtained from T cells isolated from PBMCs. The TCR originated in a human donor in good health. The CDR3 is CASSQGQMPYEQYF. CDR3 DNA sequence: TGTGCCAGCAGCCAGGGACAGATGCCCTACGAGCAGTACTTC.